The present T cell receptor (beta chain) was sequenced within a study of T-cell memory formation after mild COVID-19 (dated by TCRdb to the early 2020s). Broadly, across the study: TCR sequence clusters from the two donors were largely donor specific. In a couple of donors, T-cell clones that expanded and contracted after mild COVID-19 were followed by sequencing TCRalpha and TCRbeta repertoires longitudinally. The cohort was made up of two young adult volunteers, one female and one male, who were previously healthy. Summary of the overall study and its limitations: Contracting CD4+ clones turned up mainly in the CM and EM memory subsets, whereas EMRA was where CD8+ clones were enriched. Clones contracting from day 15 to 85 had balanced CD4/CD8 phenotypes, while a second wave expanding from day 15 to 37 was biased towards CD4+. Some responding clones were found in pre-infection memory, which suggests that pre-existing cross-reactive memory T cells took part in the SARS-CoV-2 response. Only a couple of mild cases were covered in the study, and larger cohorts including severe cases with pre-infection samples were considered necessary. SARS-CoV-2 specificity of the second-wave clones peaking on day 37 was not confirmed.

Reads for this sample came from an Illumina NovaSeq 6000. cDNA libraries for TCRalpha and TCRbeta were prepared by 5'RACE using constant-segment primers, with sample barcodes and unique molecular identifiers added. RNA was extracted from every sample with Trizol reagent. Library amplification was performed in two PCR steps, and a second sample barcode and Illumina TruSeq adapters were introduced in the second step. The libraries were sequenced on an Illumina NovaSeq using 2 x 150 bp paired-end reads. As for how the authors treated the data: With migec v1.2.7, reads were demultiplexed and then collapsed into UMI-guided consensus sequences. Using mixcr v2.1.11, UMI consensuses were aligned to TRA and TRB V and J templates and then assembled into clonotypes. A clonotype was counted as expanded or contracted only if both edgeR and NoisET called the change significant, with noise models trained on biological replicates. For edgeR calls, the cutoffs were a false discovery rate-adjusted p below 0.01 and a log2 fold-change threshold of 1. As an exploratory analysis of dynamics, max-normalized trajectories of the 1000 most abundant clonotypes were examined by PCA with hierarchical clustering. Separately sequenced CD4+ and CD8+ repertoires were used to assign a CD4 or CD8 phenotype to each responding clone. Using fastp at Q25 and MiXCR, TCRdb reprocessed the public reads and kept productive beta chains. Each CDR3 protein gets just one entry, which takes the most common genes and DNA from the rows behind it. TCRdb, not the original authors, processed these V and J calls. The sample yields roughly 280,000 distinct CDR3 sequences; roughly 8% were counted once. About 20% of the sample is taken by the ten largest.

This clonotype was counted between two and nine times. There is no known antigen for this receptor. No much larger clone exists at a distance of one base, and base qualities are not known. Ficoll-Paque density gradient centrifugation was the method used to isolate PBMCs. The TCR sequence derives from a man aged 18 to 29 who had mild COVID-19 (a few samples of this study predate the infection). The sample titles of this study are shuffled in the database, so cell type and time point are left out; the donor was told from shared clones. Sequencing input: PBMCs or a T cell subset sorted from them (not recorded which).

The nucleotide sequence is TGCGCCAGCAGCCAAGATGGGGGGGCCCAGCCCCAGCATTTT. It translates to CASSQDGGAQPQHF. The V and J genes are TRBV4-3 and TRBJ1-5; TRBD1 is possibly the D segment (6 matching bases). At the junction V is shortened by 0 bases and J by 7 bases, with 10 bases in between. According to the germline V gene, CDR1 reads LGHNA and CDR2 reads YSLEER. The CDR3 covers 14 residues, taking in both the cysteine and the phenylalanine. Just the 42-base CDR3 DNA is kept, in frame starting at base 1.